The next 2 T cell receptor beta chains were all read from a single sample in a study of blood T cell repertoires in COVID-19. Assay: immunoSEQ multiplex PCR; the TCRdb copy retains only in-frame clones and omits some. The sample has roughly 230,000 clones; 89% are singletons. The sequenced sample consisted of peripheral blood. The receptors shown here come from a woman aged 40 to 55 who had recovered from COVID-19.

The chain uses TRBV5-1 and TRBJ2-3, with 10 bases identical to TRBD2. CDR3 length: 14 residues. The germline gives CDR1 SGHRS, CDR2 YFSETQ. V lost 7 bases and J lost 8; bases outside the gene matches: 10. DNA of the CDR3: TGCGCCAGCGGACTAGCGGAGTACAGCGGTACGCAGTATTTT. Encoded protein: CASGLAEYSGTQYF. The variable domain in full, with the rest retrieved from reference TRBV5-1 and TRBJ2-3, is KAGVTQTPRYLIKTRGQQVTLSCSPISGHRSVSWYQQTPGQGLQFLFEYFSETQRNKGNFPGRFSGRQFSNSRSEMNVSTLELGDSALYLCASGLAEYSGTQYFGPGTRLTVL.

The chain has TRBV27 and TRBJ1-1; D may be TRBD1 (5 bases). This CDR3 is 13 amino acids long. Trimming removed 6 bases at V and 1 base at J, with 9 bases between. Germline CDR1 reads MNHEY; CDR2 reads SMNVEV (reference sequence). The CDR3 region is CASRKTGNTEAFF. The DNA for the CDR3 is TGTGCCAGCAGAAAAACAGGGAACACTGAAGCTTTCTTT.